Listed below are T cell receptor beta chains from one sample, sequenced in a study of glioma-infiltrating T cells. MiXCR, applied by TCRdb to the multiplex PCR reads, yields one record per CDR3 protein. The sample lists around 170,000 distinct CDR3 sequences, about 47% occurring once. The sequencing sample was made of glioma tissue, nonneoplastic brain tissue, or PBMCs (not recorded which). The receptor source for this set is a human donor with low-grade glioma or glioblastoma, undergoing nonglioma brain surgery, or in good health (not recorded which). Both conserved end residues are part of each CDR3. A D gene is named only where the DNA matches it firmly. The listing skips clone size in some rows; elsewhere it reads once, few, many or a size class.

V	size	J	D	DNA	CDR3
TRBV5-6	few	TRBJ2-1	NA	TGTGCCAGCAGCTTCCGGCAGGGAGGAGGTGAGCAGTTCTTC	CASSFRQGGGEQFF
TRBV6-1	many	TRBJ2-7	NA	TGTGCCAGCATACCCGGGGACGGCGCCTCCTACGAGCAGTACTTC	CASIPGDGASYEQYF
TRBV19	few	TRBJ2-7	NA	TGTGCCAGTAGTGTATTGATCTCCTACGAGCAGTACTTC	CASSVLISYEQYF
TRBV24-1	many	TRBJ1-5	NA	TGTGCCACCAGTGACACCAGGGATGTATTTCAGCCCCAGCATTTT	CATSDTRDVFQPQHF
TRBV29-1	NA	TRBJ1-5	NA	TGCAGCGTCGCAGTGGAGGGCAATCAGCCCCAGCATTTT	CSVAVEGNQPQHF
TRBV6-1	NA	TRBJ1-1	NA	TGTGCCAGTAGCGAAGAGATAGGGGACGACACTGAAGCTTTCTTT	CASSEEIGDDTEAFF
TRBV6-5	NA	TRBJ1-5	TRBD1	TGTGCCAGCAGTTCCTGGACAGGGGGGAATCAGCCCCAGCATTTT	CASSSWTGGNQPQHF
TRBV6-5	many	TRBJ2-1	TRBD2	TGTGCCAGCAGTTACGGTGGTGGGGCTAGCGGCTACAATGAGCAGTTCTTC	CASSYGGGASGYNEQFF
TRBV14	few	TRBJ2-7	TRBD2	TGTGCCAGCAGCCCCCCGGGACTAGTGGGCTACGAGCAGTACTTC	CASSPPGLVGYEQYF
TRBV28	many	TRBJ1-1	NA	TGTGCCAGCAGTTTATCCGGAATGGGCGTGAACACTGAAGCTTTCTTT	CASSLSGMGVNTEAFF
TRBV3-1	NA	TRBJ2-3	TRBD1	TGTGCCAGCAGCCAAGCAAGGACAGGGGCAGATACGCAGTATTTT	CASSQARTGADTQYF
TRBV6-6	many	TRBJ2-1	TRBD1	TGTGCCAGCAGTTACGGACAGGGGATTTACAATGAGCAGTTCTTC	CASSYGQGIYNEQFF
TRBV5-4	few	TRBJ2-7	NA	TGTGCCAGCAGCCAGGGAGGGGGGGGCGAGCAGTACTTC	CASSQGGGGEQYF
TRBV27	many	TRBJ2-1	TRBD2	TGTGCCAGCAGTTCGGCTAGCGGGAATGAGCAGTTCTTC	CASSSASGNEQFF
TRBV19	NA	TRBJ2-7	NA	TGTGCCAGTAGTATAGCCCCATATTACGAGCAGTACTTC	CASSIAPYYEQYF
TRBV5-1	NA	TRBJ2-5	NA	TGCGCCAGCAGCTCCTCGCGGGAAGCATTACAGACCCAGTACTTC	CASSSSREALQTQYF
TRBV28	many	TRBJ1-1	NA	TGTGCCAGCAGTCCGAACCCTCGCAGGCACACTGAAGCTTTCTTT	CASSPNPRRHTEAFF
TRBV20-1	NA	TRBJ2-1	TRBD2	TGCAGTGCTAGCGGGAGGGCCAATGAGCAGTTCTTC	CSASGRANEQFF
TRBV15	many	TRBJ1-2	NA	TGTGCCACCAGCAGATCAGGGGCCCAGCCTCGCTACACCTTC	CATSRSGAQPRYTF
TRBV20-1	NA	TRBJ2-5	NA	TGTACTGCAACCGGACAGACCCAAGAGACCCAGTACTTC	CTATGQTQETQYF
TRBV6-6	NA	TRBJ1-4	TRBD1	TGTGCCAGCTCTCGACAGGGACCGATGAATGAAAAACTGTCTTTT	CASSRQGPMNEKLSF
TRBV6-5	NA	TRBJ1-5	NA	TGTGCCATCAGTGAGAAGGCAGGTCATATGGAGCCCCAGCATTTT	CAISEKAGHMEPQHF
TRBV2	NA	TRBJ1-6	NA	TGTGCCAGCAGTTGGGAGGGTGTCATCCTCCACTTT	CASSWEGVILHF
TRBV19	NA	TRBJ2-1	TRBD2	TGTGCCAGTACTATCTCCTCTCTAGCGGGACGTTACAATGAGCAGTTCTTC	CASTISSLAGRYNEQFF
TRBV20-1	many	TRBJ2-2	NA	TGCAGTGCTAGCTGGCTGGGCGGCACCGGGGAGCTGTTTTTT	CSASWLGGTGELFF
TRBV20-1	many	TRBJ2-5	TRBD2	TGCAGTGCTTCCTCTAGCGGGAGGGCTGAGACCCAGTACTTC	CSASSSGRAETQYF
TRBV29-1	NA	TRBJ1-2	TRBD1	TGCAGCGCGACCCCGGGACAGTCTAACTATGGCTACAGCTTC	CSATPGQSNYGYSF